This is a list of T cell receptor beta chains from one sample in a study of blood T cell repertoires in COVID-19. The method was immunoSEQ multiplex PCR; TCRdb's version includes in-frame clones alone and lacks a portion of them. The table has 300,000 to 400,000 clones, 87% seen once. The sequenced material came from peripheral blood. The receptors here all came from a woman aged 45-60 years with COVID-19, enrolled during active disease. Both conserved end residues are part of each CDR3. A D gene is named only where the DNA matches it firmly. Rows may omit the clone size; those that give it use once, few, many or a size class.

abundance,v_gene,j_gene,d_gene,CDR3nt,CDR3aa
-,TRBV19,TRBJ2-5,-,TGTGCCAGTAGTATAGAGGTAGCCCCACGGGAGACCCAGTACTTC,CASSIEVAPRETQYF
-,TRBV19,TRBJ1-5,-,TGTGCCAGTATTGTAAATCAGCCCCAGCATTTT,CASIVNQPQHF
few,TRBV19,TRBJ1-4,TRBD1,TGTGCCAGTAGCCGACAGGGGCGCACTAATGAAAAACTGTTTTTT,CASSRQGRTNEKLFF
-,TRBV27,TRBJ2-7,TRBD2,TGTGCCAGCACCCTGACTAGCGGATACGAGCAGTACTTC,CASTLTSGYEQYF
-,TRBV6-4,TRBJ2-2,TRBD1,TGTGCCAGCAGTGACTTGGGACAGGGGAGCACCGGGGAGCTGTTTTTT,CASSDLGQGSTGELFF
once,TRBV7-9,TRBJ2-3,TRBD1,TGTGCCAGCAGACTCCCGCAAAGAAGACAGGGCGGCACAGATACGCAGTATTTT,CASRLPQRRQGGTDTQYF
-,TRBV7-9,TRBJ1-1,TRBD1,TGTGCCAGCAGCGCCACAGGGGGCATGAACACTGAAGCTTTCTTT,CASSATGGMNTEAFF
few,TRBV2,TRBJ1-5,TRBD1,TGTGCCAGCAGTACGGACAGGGTGGGGAATCAGCCCCAGCATTTT,CASSTDRVGNQPQHF
-,TRBV2,TRBJ1-6,-,TGTGCCAGCAGGCTAACGGACACGACAAATTCACCCCTCCACTTT,CASRLTDTTNSPLHF
-,TRBV28,TRBJ1-4,TRBD1,TGTGCCAGCAGTTTGCCGGGACAGGGGGCGGCCTCTAATGAAAAACTGTTTTTT,CASSLPGQGAASNEKLFF
-,TRBV5-4,TRBJ2-5,TRBD1,TGTGCCAGCAGCTTGGCCCGGACAGGCTATGAGACCCAGTACTTC,CASSLARTGYETQYF
-,TRBV5-4,TRBJ2-7,TRBD1,TGTGCCAGCAGCTCCGCCGGGGACAGACTCTCCTACGAGCAGTACTTC,CASSSAGDRLSYEQYF
-,TRBV9,TRBJ2-3,TRBD2,TGTGCCAGCAGCGGCGGGAGATTGTCAGATACGCAGTATTTT,CASSGGRLSDTQYF